The source of this T cell receptor (beta chain) is a study of blood T cell repertoires in COVID-19. As for the study in general: Samples taken during acute and convalescent COVID-19 were collected in the United States, Italy and Spain. PBMCs, B-cell-depleted T cells, or T cells were the source of the cDNA or gDNA that made up the material.

CDR1 MRHNA and CDR2 SNTAGT come from the germline V gene. CDR3 length: 14 residues. The ends lost 4 bases at V and 3 bases at J; junction bases unmatched: 2. Assay: immunoSEQ multiplex PCR; the TCRdb copy retains only in-frame clones and omits some. Altogether 250,000 to 350,000 clones are present, roughly 86% being singletons, with the ten largest covering 2% to 2.5%. V is TRBV6-4 and J is TRBJ2-7, with 11 bases identical to TRBD1. The sequence derives from a young woman who had recovered from COVID-19. The source material was peripheral blood. The CDR3: CASSAGTGGYEQYF. DNA of the CDR3: TGTGCCAGCAGTGCCGGGACAGGGGGCTACGAGCAGTACTTC.